This T cell receptor beta chain is from a study of early T cells in non-severe SARS-CoV-2 infection. Germline CDR1 reads SGHNT; CDR2 reads YYREEE (reference sequence). Trimming removed 4 bases from V and 7 bases from J, with 11 bases in between. CDR3 length: 12 amino acids. Via MiXCR, TCRdb re-called the 5' RACE reads, giving one row per CDR3 protein. The data hold roughly 61,000 distinct CDR3 sequences, with less than 15% observed a single time. The origin of this receptor is an adult who was a healthcare worker with PCR-confirmed SARS-CoV-2 infection or an uninfected control (not recorded which). The specimen was whole blood, collected at baseline. V is TRBV5-4 and J is TRBJ1-1; TRBD1 might be the D (5 bases). The CDR3 DNA follows: TGTGCCAGCAGCCTCCGGACAATTGAAGCTTTCTTT. Its translation is CASSLRTIEAFF.